This TCR beta chain was retrieved from a study of shared clonotypes between healthy human individuals. Regarding the study as a whole: Estimated richness values were generally larger in naive subsets than in memory subsets.

Deletions cut 0 bases from V and 1 base from J, with 4 bases between. This CDR3 has 13 residues. Germline lookup yields CDR1 SGHRS and CDR2 YFSETQ. All participating donors were Caucasian adults from Nashville, Tennessee. As for this clone: The antigen remains undetermined.

TCRdb's table, derived via immunoSEQ multiplex PCR, lists solely in-frame clones and lacks some. The repertoire consists of under 600,000 clones, with almost 97% occurring once and the leading ten covering around 0.058%. The chain recombines TRBV5-1 with TRBJ2-5, with D uncertain. This clonotype was sampled from a woman aged 30 to 39 in good health. The sample consisted of naive CD4+ T cells sorted from blood. As to subset: CD45RA+ positively selected. Here the CDR3 DNA reads TGCGCCAGCAGCTTGGACGCCCAAGAGACCCAGTACTTC. Protein sequence: CASSLDAQETQYF. The complete variable domain, with remaining parts taken from reference TRBV5-1 and TRBJ2-5, reads KAGVTQTPRYLIKTRGQQVTLSCSPISGHRSVSWYQQTPGQGLQFLFEYFSETQRNKGNFPGRFSGRQFSNSRSEMNVSTLELGDSALYLCASSLDAQETQYFGPGTRLLVL.